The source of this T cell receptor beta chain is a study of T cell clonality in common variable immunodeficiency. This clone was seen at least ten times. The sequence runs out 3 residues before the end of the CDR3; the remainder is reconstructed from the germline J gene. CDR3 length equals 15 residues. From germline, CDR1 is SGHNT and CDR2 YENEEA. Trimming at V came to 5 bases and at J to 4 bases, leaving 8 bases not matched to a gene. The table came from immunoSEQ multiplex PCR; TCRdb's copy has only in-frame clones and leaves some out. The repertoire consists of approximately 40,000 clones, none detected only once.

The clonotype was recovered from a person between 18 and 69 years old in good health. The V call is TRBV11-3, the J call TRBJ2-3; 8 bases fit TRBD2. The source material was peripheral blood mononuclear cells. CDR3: CASSVPGLGSDTQYF. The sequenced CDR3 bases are TGTGCCAGCAGCGTCCCGGGACTAGGATCAGATACG.